The clone carrying this TCR beta chain was counted once. The data derive from a study of T cells in narcolepsy. Sequencing was performed with immunoSEQ multiplex PCR; in TCRdb, only in-frame clones are kept and a portion is missing. In the table there are tens of thousands of clones, roughly four fifths of which are singletons. This clonotype was obtained from a human donor in good health. Sequenced: memory (CD45RA-) CD4+ T cells from blood.

The CDR3 sequence is CASSSAGGKQMKKLFF. The CDR3 region has the DNA TGTGCCAGCAGCTCGGCGGGTGGAAAGCAAATGAAAAAACTGTTTTTT. This chain uses TRBV5-4 with TRBJ1-4; unclear D gene. Germline CDR1 is SGHNT and CDR2 is YYREEE (reference sequence). This CDR3 contains 16 residues. Deletions cut 3 bases from V and 9 bases from J, with 21 bases between.